Listed here are 4 T cell receptor beta chains from one sample, sequenced in a study of radiotherapy plus CTLA-4 blockade in lung cancer. TCRdb's copy holds only in-frame clones and misses some; the assay was immunoSEQ multiplex PCR. The sample comprises some 64,000 clones, 60% to 85% of which are singletons, and approximately 4.5% rests with the top ten. Sequences were derived from peripheral blood, sampled from a patient treated with radiotherapy plus ipilimumab. These receptors all stem from a human donor with non-small cell lung cancer who had a complete response to radiotherapy plus ipilimumab.

The chain uses TRBV30 and TRBJ1-2; 9 bases align to TRBD1. The V segment lost 7 bases and the J segment 3 bases; nucleotides outside the gene matches: 9. The CDR3 sequence is 14 residues long. CDR1 and CDR2 (germline): GTSNPN, SVGIG (reference sequence). As DNA, the CDR3 is TGTGCCTACAGACAGGGGGGCGGTGACTATGGCTACACCTTC. Translated, it gives CAYRQGGGDYGYTF.

This clone turned up a few times. The chain recombines TRBV12-5 with TRBJ2-1, with 12 nucleotides matching TRBD1. CDR3 length: 16 residues. Per the germline V gene, CDR1 is LGHNT and CDR2 is FRNRAP. Trimming removed 2 bases from V and 9 bases from J; junction bases left unmatched: 8. CDR3 nucleotides: TGTGCTAGTGGTTTGTTGACCGGGACAGGGGGCGTTGAGCAGTTCTTC. It yields the protein CASGLLTGTGGVEQFF. Complete variable domain (other parts from reference TRBV12-5 and TRBJ2-1): DARVTQTPRHKVTEMGQEVTMRCQPILGHNTVFWYRQTMMQGLELLAYFRNRAPLDDSGMPKDRFSAEMPDATLATLKIQPSEPRDSAVYFCASGLLTGTGGVEQFFGPGTRLTVL.

The genes are TRBV7-2 and TRBJ2-7; 14 bases are a match to TRBD2. The CDR3 length is 15 residues. Trimming removed 5 bases from V and 6 bases from J; junction bases left unmatched: 6. CDR1 is SGHTA, CDR2 FQGNSA, per germline. DNA for the CDR3: TGTGCCAGCAGCCCGGGACTAGCGGGAGCGGGCGAGCAGTACGTC. Translated, it gives CASSPGLAGAGEQYV.

The chain couples TRBV7-9 to TRBJ2-7; 9 bases fit TRBD1. V lost 4 bases, J lost 2 bases, and 12 bases stayed unmatched. The germline gives CDR1 SEHNR, CDR2 FQNEAQ (reference sequence). This CDR3 contains 17 residues. The CDR3 loop reads CASSSRRGTGWPYEQYF. The CDR3 bases are TGTGCCAGCAGCTCACGCCGAGGGACAGGGTGGCCCTACGAGCAGTACTTC.